The next 19 T cell receptor beta chains were all read from a single sample in a study of PD-1 blockade in classical Hodgkin lymphoma. Each and every patient relapsed after autologous stem cell transplantation, and patients got differing brentuximab vedotin exposure. Clones were sequenced by immunoSEQ multiplex PCR, and TCRdb holds only the in-frame ones, with some missing. The data show 20,000 to 30,000 clones, approximately 70% seen once. The sample here was peripheral blood mononuclear cells (PBMCs), taken at baseline. Receptors originate from a human donor with classical Hodgkin lymphoma.

The chain uses TRBV19 and TRBJ2-1, with D perhaps matching TRBD2 (6 bases). Germline values: CDR1 LNHDA, CDR2 SQIVND (reference sequence). V was cut by 2 bases and J by 0 bases, with 11 bases left in between. The CDR3 is 16 amino acids. The CDR3 here is CASSISGLSSYNEQFF. CDR3 nucleotides: TGTGCCAGTAGTATAAGCGGGTTGAGCTCCTACAATGAGCAGTTCTTC. The whole variable domain, remainder taken from reference TRBV19 and TRBJ2-1, is DGGITQSPKYLFRKEGQNVTLSCEQNLNHDAMYWYRQDPGQGLRLIYYSQIVNDFQKGDIAEGYSVSREKKESFPLTVTSAQKNPTAFYLCASSISGLSSYNEQFFGPGTRLTVL.

The rearrangement uses TRBV28 and TRBJ1-5; D is ambiguous. With 3 bases removed from V and 8 bases from J, the gap between germline ends came to 14 bases. The CDR3 sequence is 14 residues long. From germline, CDR1 is MDHEN and CDR2 SYDVKM. The CDR3: CASSFLGVGEPQHF. CDR3 bases: TGTGCCAGCAGTTTTCTGGGTGTCGGGGAGCCCCAGCATTTT.

The chain couples TRBV4-3 to TRBJ2-7; tentative D call: TRBD1 (6 bases). CDR3 length: 15 residues. The V end was cut by 3 bases, the J end by 3 bases, with 15 bases between. Germline lookup yields CDR1 LGHNA and CDR2 YSLEER. CDR3 amino acids: CASSHHRGGYYEQYF. CDR3 nucleotides: TGCGCCAGCAGCCACCACAGAGGGGGATACTACGAGCAGTACTTC.

The gene calls are TRBV10-2 and TRBJ2-7, with D uncertain. Trimming pared 3 bases from V and 9 bases from J, leaving 9 bases between. Germline V lookup: CDR1 WSHSY, CDR2 SAAADI. The CDR3 is made up of 11 amino acids. The CDR3 bases are TGCGCCAGCAGTGATGGGGTTTTGCAGTACTTC. It is translated as CASSDGVLQYF.

This chain connects TRBV30 to TRBJ2-1; TRBD2 might be the D (7 bases). Germline CDR1 GTSNPN, CDR2 SVGIG (reference sequence). CDR3 size: 14 residues. Trimming pared 1 base from V and 2 bases from J, leaving 9 bases between. The CDR3 nucleotides read TGTGCCTGGAGTGAAGGGGGGGCCTACAATGAGCAGTTCTTC. Encoded protein: CAWSEGGAYNEQFF.

The chain carries TRBV4-1 and TRBJ2-7, with TRBD1 as a possible D gene (5 bases). Germline CDR1 MGHRA, CDR2 YSYEKL. The CDR3 contains 14 residues. V lost 4 bases, J lost 2 bases, and 12 bases lay in between. This CDR3 reads CASSLSAGTYEQYF. The CDR3 DNA is TGCGCCAGCAGCCTCTCCGCAGGGACCTACGAGCAGTACTTC.

This clone was seen once. The chain has TRBV28 and TRBJ1-3; D is ambiguous. The CDR3 length is 15 residues. The germline CDR1 and CDR2 sequences are MDHEN and SYDVKM. Trimming shortened V by 2 bases and J by 5 bases, and 13 bases separated the two germline ends. DNA for the CDR3: TGTGCCAGCAGTTTACAATTCGGACGTAGAAACACCATATATTTT. It translates to CASSLQFGRRNTIYF. Filled out from reference TRBV28 and TRBJ1-3, the complete variable domain reads DVKVTQSSRYLVKRTGEKVFLECVQDMDHENMFWYRQDPGLGLRLIYFSYDVKMKEKGDIPEGYSVSREKKERFSLILESASTNQTSMYLCASSLQFGRRNTIYFGEGSWLTVV.

The genes are TRBV4-2 and TRBJ1-3; no clear D. The ends were cut back, 0 bases at V and 7 bases at J, with 7 bases in the middle. The CDR3 contains 13 residues. From germline, CDR1 is LGHNA and CDR2 YNFKEQ. The chain's CDR3 is CASSQDIGNTIYF. DNA of the CDR3: TGTGCCAGCAGCCAAGATATCGGGAACACCATATATTTT.

This chain joins TRBV4-1 and TRBJ2-1; 7 nucleotides align to TRBD2. The ends lost 3 bases at V and 6 bases at J; junction bases unmatched: 23. The CDR3 contains 20 residues. Looked up from germline, CDR1 is MGHRA and CDR2 is YSYEKL. CDR3 nucleotides: TGCGCCAGCAGCCACCCCATGGTGGCGGGGGAGCGGCTCCGGGCCAATGAGCAGTTCTTC. It is translated as CASSHPMVAGERLRANEQFF.

The CDR3: CASSQDWGLPGNEQFF. CDR3 nucleotide sequence: TGTGCCAGCAGCCAAGATTGGGGTCTCCCGGGGAATGAGCAGTTCTTC. The rearrangement links TRBV14 to TRBJ2-1; perhaps TRBD2 as D (5 bases). Between the trimmed V and J ends, which lost 0 bases and 7 bases, there was a span of 16 bases. The CDR3 runs to 16 residues. Germline V CDR1 and CDR2: SGHDN, FVKESK.

This clone is deemed medium-sized. The rearrangement uses TRBV19 and TRBJ2-7; D perhaps matches TRBD1 (6 bases). This CDR3 contains 15 residues. Germline CDR1 LNHDA, CDR2 SQIVND (reference sequence). V gave up 1 base and J gave up 7 bases, with 17 bases separating them. The DNA for the CDR3 is TGTGCCAGTAGTATAGGTGGGGGCCTCATGTGGGAGCAGTACTTC. It encodes CASSIGGGLMWEQYF. The full variable domain, rest sourced from reference TRBV19 and TRBJ2-7, is DGGITQSPKYLFRKEGQNVTLSCEQNLNHDAMYWYRQDPGQGLRLIYYSQIVNDFQKGDIAEGYSVSREKKESFPLTVTSAQKNPTAFYLCASSIGGGLMWEQYFGPGTRLTVT.

This chain joins TRBV6-5 and TRBJ2-3; tentatively, D is TRBD1 (7 bases). CDR1 is MNHEY, CDR2 SVGAGI, per germline. This CDR3 comprises 15 residues. V lost 6 bases to trimming and J lost 4 bases, with 17 bases between them. CDR3 sequence reads: CASSGGQPRADTQYF. For the CDR3, the DNA is TGTGCCAGCAGCGGGGGACAGCCCAGGGCAGATACGCAGTATTTT.

V is TRBV6-5 and J is TRBJ2-5; D possibly uses TRBD1 or TRBD2 (5 bases each). Germline CDR1 and CDR2: MNHEY and SVGAGI. The CDR3 contains 15 residues. Trimming stripped 6 bases from V and 4 bases from J, with 18 bases between. Written as DNA, the CDR3 is TGTGCCAGCAGCCTTCCGGGACCTGGGATAGAGACCCAGTACTTC. It is translated as CASSLPGPGIETQYF.

The sample holds a few counts of this clone. The chain is built from TRBV10-3 and TRBJ1-1; D gene ambiguous. This CDR3 has 14 amino acids. Germline V lookup: CDR1 ENHRY, CDR2 SYGVKD. Deletions cut 6 bases from V and 1 base from J, with 12 bases between. Here the CDR3 reads CAISSGGGNTEAFF. The CDR3 DNA is TGTGCCATCAGCTCGGGCGGTGGGAACACTGAAGCTTTCTTT.

V gene TRBV11-1 combines with J gene TRBJ2-7; D gene unclear. V was shortened by 4 bases and J by 1 base, with 8 bases between the two germline ends. The germline CDR1 and CDR2 sequences are SGHAT and FQDESV (reference sequence). CDR3 length equals 13 residues. The CDR3 here is CASSWGSSYEQYF. Here the CDR3 DNA reads TGTGCCAGCAGCTGGGGATCTTCCTACGAGCAGTACTTC.

V and J are TRBV6-1 and TRBJ1-1; TRBD1 matches 8 bases. The CDR3 sequence is 16 residues long. Germline loops: CDR1 MNHNS, CDR2 SASEGT. With 1 base clipped from V and 2 bases from J, the junction kept 6 bases outside the gene matches. The CDR3 reads CASSEVYRGFNTEAFF. CDR3 DNA sequence: TGTGCCAGCAGTGAAGTATACAGGGGGTTTAACACTGAAGCTTTCTTT.

The chain joins TRBV28 to TRBJ2-7; D could derive from TRBD1 or TRBD2 (6 bases each). The CDR3 loop spans 13 amino acids. The V and J ends lost 6 bases and 0 bases respectively, with 9 bases between them. CDR1 is MDHEN, CDR2 SYDVKM, per germline. The CDR3 DNA reads TGTGCCAGCAGGGGGGGCCCCTCCTACGAGCAGTACTTC. Translated, it gives CASRGGPSYEQYF.

The V and J genes are TRBV16 and TRBJ2-1; D remains unclear. The CDR3 is made up of 13 amino acids. The germline V gene has CDR1 KGHSY and CDR2 FQNENV. Trimming pared 4 bases from V and 3 bases from J, leaving 7 bases between. The CDR3 DNA sequence: TGTGCCAGCAGCCCAACGGACTACAATGAGCAGTTCTTC. Its protein product is CASSPTDYNEQFF.

This chain connects TRBV5-6 to TRBJ1-1, with 7 bases fitting TRBD1. Germline values: CDR1 SGHDT, CDR2 YYEEEE. V lost 0 bases, J lost 9 bases, and 5 bases stayed unmatched. This CDR3 contains 13 residues. CDR3 DNA sequence: TGTGCCAGCAGCTTGGTTAGGGGGCGCCAAGCTTTCTTT. Protein: CASSLVRGRQAFF.